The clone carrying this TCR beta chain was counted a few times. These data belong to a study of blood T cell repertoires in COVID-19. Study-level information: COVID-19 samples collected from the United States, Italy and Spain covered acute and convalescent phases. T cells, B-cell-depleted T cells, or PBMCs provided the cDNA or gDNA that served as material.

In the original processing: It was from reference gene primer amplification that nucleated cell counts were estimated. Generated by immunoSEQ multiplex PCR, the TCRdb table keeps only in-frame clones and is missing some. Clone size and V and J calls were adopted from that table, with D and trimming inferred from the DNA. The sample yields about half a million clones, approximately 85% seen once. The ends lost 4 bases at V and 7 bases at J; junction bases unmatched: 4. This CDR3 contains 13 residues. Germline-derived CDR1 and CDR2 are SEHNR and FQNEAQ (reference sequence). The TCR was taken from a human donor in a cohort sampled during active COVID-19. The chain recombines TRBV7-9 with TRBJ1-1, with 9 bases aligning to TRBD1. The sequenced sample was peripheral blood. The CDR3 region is CASSYATGGEAFF. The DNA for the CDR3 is TGTGCCAGCAGCTACGCGACAGGGGGTGAAGCTTTCTTT.